This TCR beta chain was observed in a study of human T cells and chemical hapten exposure. Study-wide background: Small differences in pooled library volume mainly drove the variation in TCR yields per sample. Whole-study findings and limits: After DPC sensitization, TCRs above 1 in 1000 frequency showed no change.

Sample time point: healthy volunteer bleed at 6 weeks. Unseparated into fractions, whole blood served as the source from which total RNA was extracted. There are 12 residues in the CDR3. Germline CDR1 MNHNS, CDR2 SASEGT. Trimming pared 5 bases from V and 8 bases from J, leaving 10 bases between. This clonotype was seen repeatedly, ten times or more. The antigen is unknown. The library gave individual cDNA molecules unique molecular identifiers. TCRdb ran MiXCR on the RACE reads and lists one entry per CDR3 protein. Of around 45,000 distinct CDR3 sequences listed, roughly 3.5% are singletons. This receptor was taken from a human donor in good health. Some clones in this sample may be carry-over from other donors' samples. Sequencing used whole blood. The chain is built from TRBV6-1 and TRBJ2-1; D possibly corresponds to TRBD1 (5 bases). CDR3 sequence: CASSSIGDEQFF. The CDR3 DNA reads TGTGCCAGCAGTTCCATAGGGGATGAGCAGTTCTTC.